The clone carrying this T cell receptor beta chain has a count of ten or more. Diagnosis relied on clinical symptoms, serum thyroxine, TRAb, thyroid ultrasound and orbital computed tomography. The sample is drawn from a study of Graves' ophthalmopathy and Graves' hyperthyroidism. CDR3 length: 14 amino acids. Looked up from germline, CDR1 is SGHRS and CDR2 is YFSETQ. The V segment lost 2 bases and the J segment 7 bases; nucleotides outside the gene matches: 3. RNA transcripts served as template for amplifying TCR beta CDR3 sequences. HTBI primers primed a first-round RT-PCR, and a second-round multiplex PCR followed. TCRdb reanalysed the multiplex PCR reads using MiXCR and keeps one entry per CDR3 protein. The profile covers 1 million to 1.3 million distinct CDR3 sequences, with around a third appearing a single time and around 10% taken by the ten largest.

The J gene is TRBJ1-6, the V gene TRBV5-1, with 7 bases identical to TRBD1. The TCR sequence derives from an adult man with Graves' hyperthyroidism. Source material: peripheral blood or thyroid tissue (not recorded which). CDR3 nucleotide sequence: TGCGCCAGCAGCTTTACACAGGGGAATTCACCCCTCCACTTT. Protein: CASSFTQGNSPLHF. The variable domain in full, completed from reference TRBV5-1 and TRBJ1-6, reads KAGVTQTPRYLIKTRGQQVTLSCSPISGHRSVSWYQQTPGQGLQFLFEYFSETQRNKGNFPGRFSGRQFSNSRSEMNVSTLELGDSALYLCASSFTQGNSPLHFGNGTRLTVT.